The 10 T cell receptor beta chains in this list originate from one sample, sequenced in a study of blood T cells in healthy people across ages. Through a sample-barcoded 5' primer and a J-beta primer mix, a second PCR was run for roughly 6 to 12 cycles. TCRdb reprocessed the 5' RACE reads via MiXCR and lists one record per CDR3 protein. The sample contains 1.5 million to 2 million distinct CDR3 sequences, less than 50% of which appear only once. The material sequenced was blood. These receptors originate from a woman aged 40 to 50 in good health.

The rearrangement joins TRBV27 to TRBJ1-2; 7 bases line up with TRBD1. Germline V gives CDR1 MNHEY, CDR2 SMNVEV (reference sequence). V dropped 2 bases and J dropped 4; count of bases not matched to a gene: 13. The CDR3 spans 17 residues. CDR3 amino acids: CASSLIGGTVTFYGYTF. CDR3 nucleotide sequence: TGTGCCAGCAGTTTAATAGGGGGGACAGTGACCTTCTATGGCTACACCTTC.

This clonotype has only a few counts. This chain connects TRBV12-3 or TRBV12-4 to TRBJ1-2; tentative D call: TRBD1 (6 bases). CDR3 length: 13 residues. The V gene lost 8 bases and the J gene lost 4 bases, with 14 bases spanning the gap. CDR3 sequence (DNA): TGTGCCAGCGGGACATCCGGGGCCTATGGCTACACCTTC. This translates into CASGTSGAYGYTF.

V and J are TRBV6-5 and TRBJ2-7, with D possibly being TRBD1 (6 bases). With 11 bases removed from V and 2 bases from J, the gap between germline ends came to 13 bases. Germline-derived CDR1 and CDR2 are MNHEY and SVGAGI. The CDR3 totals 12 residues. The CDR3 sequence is CAARDTTYEQYF. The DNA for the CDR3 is TGTGCCGCTAGGGACACCACCTACGAGCAGTACTTC.

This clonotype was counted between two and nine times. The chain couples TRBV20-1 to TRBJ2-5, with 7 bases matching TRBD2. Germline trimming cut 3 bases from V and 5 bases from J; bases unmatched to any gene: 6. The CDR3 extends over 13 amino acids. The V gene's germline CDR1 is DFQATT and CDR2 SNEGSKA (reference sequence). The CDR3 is CSASVASGETQYF. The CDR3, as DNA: TGCAGTGCTAGCGTAGCTAGCGGTGAGACCCAGTACTTC.

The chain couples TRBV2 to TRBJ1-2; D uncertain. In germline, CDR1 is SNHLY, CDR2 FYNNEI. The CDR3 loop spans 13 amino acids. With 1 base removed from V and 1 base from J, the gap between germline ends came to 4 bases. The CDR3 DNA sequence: TGTGCCAGCAGTGAAGAGAGTAACTATGGCTACACCTTC. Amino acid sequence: CASSEESNYGYTF.

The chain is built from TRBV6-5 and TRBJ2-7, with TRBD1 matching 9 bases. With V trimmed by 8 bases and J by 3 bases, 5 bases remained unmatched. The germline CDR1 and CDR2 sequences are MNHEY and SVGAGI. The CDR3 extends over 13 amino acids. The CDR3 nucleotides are TGTGCCAGCCGGACAGGGGCTGTCTACGAGCAGTACTTC. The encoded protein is CASRTGAVYEQYF.

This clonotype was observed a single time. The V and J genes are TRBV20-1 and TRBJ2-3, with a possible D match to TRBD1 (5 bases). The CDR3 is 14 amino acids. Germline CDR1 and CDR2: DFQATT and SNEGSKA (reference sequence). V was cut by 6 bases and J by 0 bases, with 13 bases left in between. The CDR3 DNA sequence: TGCAGTGCCTTGCCCGACAGTAGCACAGATACGCAGTATTTT. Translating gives CSALPDSSTDTQYF.

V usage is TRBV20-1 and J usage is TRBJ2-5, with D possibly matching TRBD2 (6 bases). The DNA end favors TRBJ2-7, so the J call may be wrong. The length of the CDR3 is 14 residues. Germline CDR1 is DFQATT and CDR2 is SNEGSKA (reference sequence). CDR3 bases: TGCAGTGCTAGATATCGGCGGGGTGGCTACGAGCAGTACTTC. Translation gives CSARYRRGGYEQYF.

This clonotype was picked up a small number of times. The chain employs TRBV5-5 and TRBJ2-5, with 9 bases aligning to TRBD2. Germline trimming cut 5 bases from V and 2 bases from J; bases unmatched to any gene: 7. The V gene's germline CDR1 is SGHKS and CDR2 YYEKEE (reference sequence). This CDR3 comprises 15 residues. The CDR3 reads CASRRGGANQETQYF. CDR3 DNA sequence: TGTGCCAGCAGGCGGGGGGGCGCGAATCAAGAGACCCAGTACTTC.

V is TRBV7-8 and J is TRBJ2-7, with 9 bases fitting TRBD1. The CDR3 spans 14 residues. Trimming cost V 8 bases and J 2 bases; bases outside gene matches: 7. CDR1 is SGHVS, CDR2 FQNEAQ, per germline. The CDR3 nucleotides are TGTGCCAGCCGGGGACAGGGTATAACCTACGAGCAGTACTTC. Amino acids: CASRGQGITYEQYF.